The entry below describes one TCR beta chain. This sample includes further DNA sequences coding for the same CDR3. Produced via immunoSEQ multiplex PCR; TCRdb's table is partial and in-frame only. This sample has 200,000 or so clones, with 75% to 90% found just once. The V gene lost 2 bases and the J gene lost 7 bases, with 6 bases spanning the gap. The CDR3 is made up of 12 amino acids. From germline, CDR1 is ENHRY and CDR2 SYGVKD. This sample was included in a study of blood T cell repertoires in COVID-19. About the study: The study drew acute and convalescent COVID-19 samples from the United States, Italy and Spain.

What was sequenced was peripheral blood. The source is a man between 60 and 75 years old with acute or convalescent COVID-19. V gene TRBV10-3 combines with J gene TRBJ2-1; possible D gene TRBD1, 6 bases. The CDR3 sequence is CAISERGNEQFF. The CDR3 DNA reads TGTGCCATCAGTGAGAGGGGGAATGAGCAGTTCTTC.